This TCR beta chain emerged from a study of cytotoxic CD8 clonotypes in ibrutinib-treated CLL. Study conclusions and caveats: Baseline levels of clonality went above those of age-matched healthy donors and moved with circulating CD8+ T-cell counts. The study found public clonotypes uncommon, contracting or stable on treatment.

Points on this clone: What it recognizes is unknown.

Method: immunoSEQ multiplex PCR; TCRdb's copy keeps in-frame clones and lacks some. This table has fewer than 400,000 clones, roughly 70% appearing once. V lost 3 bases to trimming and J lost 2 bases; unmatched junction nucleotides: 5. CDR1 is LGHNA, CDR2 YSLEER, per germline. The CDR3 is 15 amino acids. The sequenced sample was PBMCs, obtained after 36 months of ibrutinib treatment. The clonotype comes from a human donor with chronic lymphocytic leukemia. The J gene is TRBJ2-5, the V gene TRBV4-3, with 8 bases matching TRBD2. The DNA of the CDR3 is TGCGCCAGCAGCCATAGCGGGACGGGTCAAGAGACCCAGTACTTC. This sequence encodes CASSHSGTGQETQYF.